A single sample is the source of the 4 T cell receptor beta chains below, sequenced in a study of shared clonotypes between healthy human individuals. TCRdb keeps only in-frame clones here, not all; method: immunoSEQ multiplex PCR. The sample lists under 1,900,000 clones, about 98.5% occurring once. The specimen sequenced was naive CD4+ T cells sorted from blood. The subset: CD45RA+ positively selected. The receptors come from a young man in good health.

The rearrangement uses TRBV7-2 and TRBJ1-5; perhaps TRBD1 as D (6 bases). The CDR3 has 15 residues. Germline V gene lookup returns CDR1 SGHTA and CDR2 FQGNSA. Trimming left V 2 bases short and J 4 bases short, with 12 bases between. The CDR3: CASSLQAGVNQPQHF. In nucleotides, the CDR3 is TGTGCCAGCAGCTTACAGGCAGGGGTGAATCAGCCCCAGCATTTT.

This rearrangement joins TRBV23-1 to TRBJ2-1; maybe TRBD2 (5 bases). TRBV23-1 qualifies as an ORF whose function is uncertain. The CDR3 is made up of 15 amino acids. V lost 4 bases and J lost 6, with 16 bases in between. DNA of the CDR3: TGCGCCAGCAGTCGCGGGCGTACTCTTTGCAATGAGCAGTTCTTC. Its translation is CASSRGRTLCNEQFF.

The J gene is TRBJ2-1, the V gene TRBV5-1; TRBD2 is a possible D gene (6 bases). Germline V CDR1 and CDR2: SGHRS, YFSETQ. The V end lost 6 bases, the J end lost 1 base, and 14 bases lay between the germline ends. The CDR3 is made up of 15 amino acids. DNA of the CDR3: TGCGCCAGCAACCCAATAGCGGAGTCCTACAATGAGCAGTTCTTC. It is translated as CASNPIAESYNEQFF.

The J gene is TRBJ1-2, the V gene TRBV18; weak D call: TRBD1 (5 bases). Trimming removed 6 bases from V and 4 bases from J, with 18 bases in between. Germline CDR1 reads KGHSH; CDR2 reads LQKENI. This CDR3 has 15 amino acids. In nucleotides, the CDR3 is TGTGCCAGCTCCCTAGCAGGGCACAATCTCTATGGCTACACCTTC. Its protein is CASSLAGHNLYGYTF.